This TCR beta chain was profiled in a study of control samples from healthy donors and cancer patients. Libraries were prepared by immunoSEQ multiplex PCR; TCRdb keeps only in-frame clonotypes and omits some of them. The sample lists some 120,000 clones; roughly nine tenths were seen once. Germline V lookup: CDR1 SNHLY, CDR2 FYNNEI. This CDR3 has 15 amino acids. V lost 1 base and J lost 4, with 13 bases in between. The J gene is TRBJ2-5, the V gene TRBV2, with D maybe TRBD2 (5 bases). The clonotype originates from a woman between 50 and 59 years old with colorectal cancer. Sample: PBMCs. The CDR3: CASSEELPGGETQYF. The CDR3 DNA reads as TGTGCCAGCAGTGAAGAACTCCCCGGAGGAGAGACCCAGTACTTC.